Below are 7 T cell receptor beta chains sequenced from a single sample in a study of T cell repertoires in cytomegalovirus infection. TCRdb independently ran MiXCR on the reads; one entry per CDR3 protein. Of hundreds of thousands of distinct CDR3 sequences listed, around 30% were seen once; the top ten hold about a sixth. Their antigens are not known. This specimen was cultured PBMCs, taken from culture after CMV antigen stimulation. These receptors were collected from a human donor in good health (CMV status not recorded). Some clones in this sample may be carry-over from other donors' samples.

This clonotype was counted between two and nine times. The J gene is TRBJ2-2, the V gene TRBV6-2 or TRBV6-3; 10 nucleotides line up with TRBD2. The V and J ends lost 0 bases and 1 base, in that order; junction bases with no gene match: 5. This CDR3 contains 18 residues. Germline CDR1 and CDR2: MNHEY and SVGEGT. The CDR3 DNA follows: TGTGCCAGCAGTTACTCTTGGACTAGCGGAAGGAACACCGGGGAGCTGTTTTTT. The encoded protein is CASSYSWTSGRNTGELFF.

This clonotype was counted ten times or more. The rearrangement links TRBV7-8 to TRBJ2-1; no definite D call. This CDR3 comprises 14 residues. V lost 0 bases to trimming and J lost 4 bases, with 7 bases between them. Germline CDR1 is SGHVS and CDR2 is FQNEAQ. The CDR3 sequence is CASSLAREYNEQFF. The CDR3, as DNA: TGTGCCAGCAGCTTAGCGCGAGAATACAATGAGCAGTTCTTC. Looking up the rest from reference TRBV7-8 and TRBJ2-1 gives the full variable domain: GAGVSQSPRYKVAKRGQDVALRCDPISGHVSLFWYQQALGQGPEFLTYFQNEAQLDKSGLPSDRFFAERPEGSVSTLKIQRTQQEDSAVYLCASSLAREYNEQFFGPGTRLTVL.

The sample holds many counts of this clonotype. The CDR3 sequence: CASSLERMSSQYF. CDR3 nucleotides: TGTGCCAGCAGCTTAGAAAGAATGTCGTCCCAGTACTTC. This chain links TRBV7-2 with TRBJ2-5; no definite D call. The germline V gene encodes CDR1 SGHTA and CDR2 FQGNSA. The CDR3 totals 13 residues. The germline V and J ends were trimmed by 1 base and 9 bases, with 12 bases remaining between them.

A single count supports this clonotype. The gene calls are TRBV11-3 and TRBJ2-2; 9 nucleotides agree with TRBD1. CDR1 and CDR2 (germline): SGHNT, YENEEA. The CDR3 totals 15 residues. V gave up 7 bases and J gave up 6 bases; unmatched junction bases: 9. The CDR3 spells CASKRTGDYPGELFF. In nucleotides, the CDR3 is TGTGCCAGCAAGAGGACAGGGGATTATCCCGGGGAGCTGTTTTTT.

The chain couples TRBV28 to TRBJ2-7; the match to TRBD2 covers 7 bases. CDR1 is MDHEN and CDR2 is SYDVKM in the germline V gene. The CDR3 sequence is 15 residues long. Losses at the gene ends were 8 bases for V and 0 bases for J; bases not matched to a gene: 10. This CDR3 reads CASGPGGGTSYEQYF. CDR3 nucleotides: TGTGCCAGCGGCCCGGGGGGAGGAACCTCCTACGAGCAGTACTTC.

Ten or more counts support this clonotype. The chain couples TRBV12-3 or TRBV12-4 to TRBJ2-3; D may be TRBD2 (6 bases). The V end was cut by 3 bases, the J end by 6 bases, with 10 bases between. This CDR3 has 13 residues. This CDR3 is CASSFSLADTQYF. Written as DNA, the CDR3 is TGTGCCAGCAGTTTCTCCCTAGCGGATACGCAGTATTTT.

This clonotype has more than one count but fewer than ten. This sequence joins TRBV6-2 or TRBV6-3 and TRBJ2-2; weak D call: TRBD1 (5 bases). The CDR3 has 15 residues. Germline-derived CDR1 and CDR2 are MNHEY and SVGEGT. Trimming shortened V by 2 bases and J by 5 bases, and 12 bases separated the two germline ends. CDR3 in DNA: TGTGCCAGCAGTTACCGACAGTACCGTACCGGGGAGCTGTTTTTT. It translates to CASSYRQYRTGELFF.